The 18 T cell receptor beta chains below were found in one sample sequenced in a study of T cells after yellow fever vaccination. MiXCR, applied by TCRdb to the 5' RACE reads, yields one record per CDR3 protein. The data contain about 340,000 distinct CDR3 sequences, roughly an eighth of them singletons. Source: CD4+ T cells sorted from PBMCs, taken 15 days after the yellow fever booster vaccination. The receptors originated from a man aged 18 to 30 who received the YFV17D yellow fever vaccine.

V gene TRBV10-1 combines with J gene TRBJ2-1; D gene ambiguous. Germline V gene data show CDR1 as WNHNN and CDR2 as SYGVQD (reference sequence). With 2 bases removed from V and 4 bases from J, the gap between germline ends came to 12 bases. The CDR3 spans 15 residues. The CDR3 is CASSEVVDQYNEQFF. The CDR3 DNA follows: TGCGCCAGCAGTGAGGTCGTAGACCAATACAATGAGCAGTTCTTC.

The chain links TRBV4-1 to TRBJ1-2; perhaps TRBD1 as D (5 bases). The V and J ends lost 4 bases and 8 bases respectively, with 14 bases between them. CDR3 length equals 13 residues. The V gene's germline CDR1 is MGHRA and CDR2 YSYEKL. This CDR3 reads CASSPLGEYGYTF. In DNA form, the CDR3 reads TGCGCCAGCAGCCCCCTAGGGGAATACGGCTACACCTTC.

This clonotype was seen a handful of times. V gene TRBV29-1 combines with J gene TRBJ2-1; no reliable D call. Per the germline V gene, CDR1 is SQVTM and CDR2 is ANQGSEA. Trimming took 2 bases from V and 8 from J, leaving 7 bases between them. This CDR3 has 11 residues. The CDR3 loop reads CSVERMDEQFF. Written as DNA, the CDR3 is TGCAGCGTTGAAAGGATGGATGAGCAGTTCTTC.

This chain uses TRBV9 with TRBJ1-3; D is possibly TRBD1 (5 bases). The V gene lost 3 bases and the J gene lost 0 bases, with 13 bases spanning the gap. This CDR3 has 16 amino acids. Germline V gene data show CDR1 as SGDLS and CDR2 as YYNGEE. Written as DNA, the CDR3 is TGTGCCAGCAGCGAACCTCAGGGTTACTCTGGAAACACCATATATTTT. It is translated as CASSEPQGYSGNTIYF.

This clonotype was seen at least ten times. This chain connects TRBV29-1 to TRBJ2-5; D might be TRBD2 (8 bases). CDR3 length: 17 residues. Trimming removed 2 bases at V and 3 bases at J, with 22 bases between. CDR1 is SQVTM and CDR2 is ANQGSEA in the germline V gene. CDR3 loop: CSVELQGGLVMEETQYF. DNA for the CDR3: TGCAGCGTTGAACTCCAGGGGGGACTAGTCATGGAAGAGACCCAGTACTTC.

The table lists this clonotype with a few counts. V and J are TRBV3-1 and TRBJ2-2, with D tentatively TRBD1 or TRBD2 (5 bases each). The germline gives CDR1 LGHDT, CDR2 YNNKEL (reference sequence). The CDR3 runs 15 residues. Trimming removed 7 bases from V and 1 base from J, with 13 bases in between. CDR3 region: CASTPRGVNTGELFF. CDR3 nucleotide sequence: TGTGCCAGCACCCCGAGAGGGGTGAACACCGGGGAGCTGTTTTTT. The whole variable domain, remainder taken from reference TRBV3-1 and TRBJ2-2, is DTAVSQTPKYLVTQMGNDKSIKCEQNLGHDTMYWYKQDSKKFLKIMFSYNNKELIINETVPNRFSPKSPDKAHLNLHINSLELGDSAVYFCASTPRGVNTGELFFGEGSRLTVL.

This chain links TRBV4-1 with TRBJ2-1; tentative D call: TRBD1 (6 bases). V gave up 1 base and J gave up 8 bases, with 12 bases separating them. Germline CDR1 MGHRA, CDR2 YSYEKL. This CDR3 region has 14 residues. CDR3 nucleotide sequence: TGCGCCAGCAGCCAAGTAACAGGGTCAGATGAGCAGTTCTTC. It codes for CASSQVTGSDEQFF.

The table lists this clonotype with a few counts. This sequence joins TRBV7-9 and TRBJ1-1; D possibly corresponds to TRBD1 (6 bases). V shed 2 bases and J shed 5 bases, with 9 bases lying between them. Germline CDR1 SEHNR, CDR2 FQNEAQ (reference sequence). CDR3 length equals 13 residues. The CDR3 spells CASSLYRETEAFF. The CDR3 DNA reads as TGTGCCAGCAGCTTATACAGGGAAACTGAAGCTTTCTTT.

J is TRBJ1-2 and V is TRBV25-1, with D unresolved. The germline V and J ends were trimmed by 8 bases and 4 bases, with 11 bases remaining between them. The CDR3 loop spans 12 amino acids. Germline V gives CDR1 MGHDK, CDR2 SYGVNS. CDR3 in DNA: TGTGCCAGCGGAAAGGGAGCCTATGGCTACACCTTC. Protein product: CASGKGAYGYTF.

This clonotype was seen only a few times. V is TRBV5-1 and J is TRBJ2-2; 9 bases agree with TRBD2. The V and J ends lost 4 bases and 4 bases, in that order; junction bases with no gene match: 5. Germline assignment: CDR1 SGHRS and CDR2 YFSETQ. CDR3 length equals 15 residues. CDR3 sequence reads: CASSTTSGPTGELFF. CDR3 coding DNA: TGCGCCAGCAGCACGACTAGCGGCCCCACCGGGGAGCTGTTTTTT.

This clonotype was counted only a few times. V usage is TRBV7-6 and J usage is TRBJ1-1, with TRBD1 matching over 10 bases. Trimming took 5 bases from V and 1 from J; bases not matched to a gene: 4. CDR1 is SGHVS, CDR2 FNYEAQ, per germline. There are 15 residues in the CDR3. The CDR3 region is CASSQGQGKNTEAFF. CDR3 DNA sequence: TGTGCCAGCAGCCAGGGACAGGGGAAGAACACTGAAGCTTTCTTT.

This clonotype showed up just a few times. The CDR3 sequence: CASSPPGTGDNQPQHF. In nucleotides, the CDR3 is TGTGCCAGCAGCCCCCCCGGGACAGGGGACAATCAGCCCCAGCATTTT. This chain links TRBV7-2 with TRBJ1-5; 10 bases match TRBD1. From germline, CDR1 is SGHTA and CDR2 FQGNSA. The CDR3 spans 16 residues. V was clipped by 5 bases and J by 3 bases; unmatched bases: 7.

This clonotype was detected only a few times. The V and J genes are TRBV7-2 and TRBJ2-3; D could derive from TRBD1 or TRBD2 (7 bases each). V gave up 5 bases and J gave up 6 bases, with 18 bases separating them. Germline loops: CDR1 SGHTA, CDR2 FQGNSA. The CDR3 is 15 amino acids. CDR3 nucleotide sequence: TGTGCCAGCAGCCGAGAGACAGGGAGGGTGGATACGCAGTATTTT. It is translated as CASSRETGRVDTQYF.

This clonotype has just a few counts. CDR3 DNA sequence: TGTGCCAGCAGCACCCGCCCCGGAGGGATTAACTATGGCTACACCTTC. Translated, it gives CASSTRPGGINYGYTF. The chain recombines TRBV11-2 with TRBJ1-2; D is ambiguous. The CDR3 length is 16 residues. Trimming took off 5 bases at V and 1 base at J, with 17 bases between the two ends. Germline V gene data show CDR1 as SGHAT and CDR2 as FQNNGV.

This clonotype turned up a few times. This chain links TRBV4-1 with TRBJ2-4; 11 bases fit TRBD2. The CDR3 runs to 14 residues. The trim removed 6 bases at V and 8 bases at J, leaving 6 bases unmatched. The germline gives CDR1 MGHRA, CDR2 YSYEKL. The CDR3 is CASRSTSGGDIQYF. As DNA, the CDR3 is TGCGCCAGCAGATCAACTAGCGGGGGAGACATTCAGTACTTC.

The CDR3 loop is CASRGGRTVTDTQYF. The CDR3 nucleotides read TGTGCCAGCAGGGGGGGCAGGACGGTTACAGATACGCAGTATTTT. J is TRBJ2-3 and V is TRBV6-5; D may be TRBD1 or TRBD2 (6 bases each). Trimming stripped 6 bases from V and 3 bases from J, with 16 bases between. The length of the CDR3 is 15 residues. The V gene's germline CDR1 is MNHEY and CDR2 SVGAGI.

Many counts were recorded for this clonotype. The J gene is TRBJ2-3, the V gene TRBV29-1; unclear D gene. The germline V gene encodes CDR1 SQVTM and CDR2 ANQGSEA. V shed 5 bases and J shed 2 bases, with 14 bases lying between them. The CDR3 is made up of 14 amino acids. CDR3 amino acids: CSVITRPLTDTQYF. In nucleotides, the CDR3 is TGCAGCGTTATTACCCGACCGCTCACAGATACGCAGTATTTT.

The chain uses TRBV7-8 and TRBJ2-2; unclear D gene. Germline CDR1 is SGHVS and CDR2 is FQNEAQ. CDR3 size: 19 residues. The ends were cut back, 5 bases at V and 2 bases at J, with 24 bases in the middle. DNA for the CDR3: TGTGCCAGCAGCCCCGAGCCGGCCTTGTGGCTACCAAACACCGGGGAGCTGTTTTTT. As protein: CASSPEPALWLPNTGELFF.